A selection of T cell receptor beta chains follows, all from one sample in a study of patients and donors after allogeneic stem cell transplantation. TCRdb reprocessed the RT-PCR reads via MiXCR and lists one record per CDR3 protein. The sample contains 800,000 to 1,000,000 distinct CDR3 sequences, over 15% of which appear only once. Sequencing was performed on blood, either unsorted or a sorted T cell fraction (not recorded which). These receptor sequences come from a human donor who was either an allogeneic HSCT recipient or a stem cell or donor lymphocyte infusion donor (not recorded which). It is not recorded whose cells these are; they may come from a transplant donor. Each CDR3 is given with its conserved first and last residue. A D gene is named only where the DNA matches it firmly. Size is omitted from some rows. Given values are once, few, many or a class for expanded clones.

CDR3 DNA | CDR3 protein | clone size | J gene | D gene | V gene
TGTGCCAGCAGCTTATGGTTGCGGGAGGATTTCGATGAGCAGTTCTTC | CASSLWLREDFDEQFF | . | TRBJ2-1 | TRBD2 | TRBV7-8
TGTGCCAGCAGTGGGCGGACGAATGAGCAGTTCTTC | CASSGRTNEQFF | few | TRBJ2-1 | . | TRBV6-1
TGTGCCAGCAGCTTAGTAGGCTTAGAAGAGACCCAGTACTTC | CASSLVGLEETQYF | . | TRBJ2-5 | . | TRBV7-8
TGTGCCAGCAGCAAATACGGGGGAGCAGATACGCAGTATTTT | CASSKYGGADTQYF | . | TRBJ2-3 | . | TRBV12-3/TRBV12-4
TGTGCCAGCAGTTCCGGGACACCCTACGAGCAGTACTTC | CASSSGTPYEQYF | many | TRBJ2-7 | . | TRBV6-5
TGTGCCAGCAGGCGTGGGACGGCCGACTTTTATGGCTACACCTTC | CASRRGTADFYGYTF | . | TRBJ1-2 | . | TRBV5-5
TGCAGTGCTGTCCGGCTAGCGGTAGCCAAAAACATTCAGTACTTC | CSAVRLAVAKNIQYF | few | TRBJ2-4 | TRBD2 | TRBV20-1
TGCAGTGCTAACCCTGGAGAGATATTCTCTAACTATGGCTACACCTTC | CSANPGEIFSNYGYTF | . | TRBJ1-2 | . | TRBV20-1
TGTGCCAGCAGCGTAGCTCTGGACTATTACAATGAGCAGTTCTTC | CASSVALDYYNEQFF | . | TRBJ2-1 | . | TRBV9
TGTGCCAGCAGTCTTAGCGGTTATGCGGCGAGTTTCACCGGGGAGCTGTTTTTT | CASSLSGYAASFTGELFF | few | TRBJ2-2 | . | TRBV27
TGTGCCAGCAGCCGAGGGACTCTTGAACAAGAGACCCAGTACTTC | CASSRGTLEQETQYF | . | TRBJ2-5 | . | TRBV4-2
TGTGCCAGCAGCCAAGGTGGGGAATCCTACAATGAGCAGTTCTTC | CASSQGGESYNEQFF | . | TRBJ2-1 | . | TRBV4-2
TGTGCCAGCAGTTACTCGAAGGTCCAAGAGACCCAGTACTTC | CASSYSKVQETQYF | few | TRBJ2-5 | . | TRBV6-5
TGCAGTGCTAGAGCAGGCAGCGGCGAGCAGTACTTC | CSARAGSGEQYF | . | TRBJ2-7 | . | TRBV20-1
TGTGCCAGCAGGCCCGATGGAGGGCTAGCGGGGTACAATGAGCAGTTCTTC | CASRPDGGLAGYNEQFF | few | TRBJ2-1 | TRBD2 | TRBV9
TGTGCCAGCTCCGGGCGGGAGTCTCGGGAGACCCAGTACTTC | CASSGRESRETQYF | . | TRBJ2-5 | TRBD2 | TRBV19
TGCAGTGCTAGGTCGGGGACAAGGGTGGGCAATCAGCCCCAGCATTTT | CSARSGTRVGNQPQHF | . | TRBJ1-5 | . | TRBV20-1
TGTGCCAGCAGCTTTGCGGGGCAGCGGGAGCAGTTCTTC | CASSFAGQREQFF | once | TRBJ2-1 | . | TRBV7-7
TGTGCCAGTAAGGAACAGGGGAGCACTGAAGCTTTCTTT | CASKEQGSTEAFF | . | TRBJ1-1 | TRBD1 | TRBV19
TGCAGCGTTGAAGGTATCTCTGGAAACACCATATATTTT | CSVEGISGNTIYF | . | TRBJ1-3 | . | TRBV29-1
TGTGCCAGCAGCTCCAGGGTTGACGGTTCAGGCGAGCAGTACTTC | CASSSRVDGSGEQYF | few | TRBJ2-7 | . | TRBV7-2
TGTGCCAGCAGCCTTTGGGGGGGCGGCGGGGAGCTGTTTTTT | CASSLWGGGGELFF | . | TRBJ2-2 | . | TRBV9
TGTGCCGGCAGCCCCATCCGGACACGTCCGGAAAAACTGTTTTTT | CAGSPIRTRPEKLFF | . | TRBJ1-4 | . | TRBV7-2
TGCAGTGCTAGAGACCACAGGGGTAACACTGAAGCTTTCTTT | CSARDHRGNTEAFF | few | TRBJ1-1 | TRBD1 | TRBV20-1
TGTGCCAGCAGGGTTAAGGGTGAGCAGTTCTTC | CASRVKGEQFF | few | TRBJ2-1 | . | TRBV28
TGTGCCAGCAGTTACTCAACTAGCGGGAGGGCCTGGGAGCAGTACTTC | CASSYSTSGRAWEQYF | . | TRBJ2-7 | TRBD2 | TRBV6-5
TGCGCCAGCAGCTTGGAACGGTCGAACACCGGGGAGCTGTTTTTT | CASSLERSNTGELFF | few | TRBJ2-2 | . | TRBV5-1
TGTGCCATCAGGACACAAGAGACCCAGTACTTC | CAIRTQETQYF | . | TRBJ2-5 | . | TRBV10-3
TGTGCCGCCCTTAATTCGAGGTCCTACGAGCAGTACTTC | CAALNSRSYEQYF | . | TRBJ2-7 | . | TRBV6-1
TGTGCCAGCCTTCAGGACTACGAGCAGTACTTC | CASLQDYEQYF | few | TRBJ2-7 | . | TRBV28
TGTGCCAGCAGCGCAAATCGGCCGGGCACAGATACGCAGTATTTT | CASSANRPGTDTQYF | . | TRBJ2-3 | . | TRBV7-9
TGTGCCAGCAGTTTGTTCTCCAGGGGGCATGGAGATACGCAGTATTTT | CASSLFSRGHGDTQYF | . | TRBJ2-3 | TRBD1 | TRBV12-3/TRBV12-4
TGTGCCACCAGTAAAACAGGGACCAACACTGAAGCTTTCTTT | CATSKTGTNTEAFF | . | TRBJ1-1 | . | TRBV24-1
TGCGCCAGCAGCCCCTCGGGGCAGGGCGGTTTGGATGAGCAGTTCTTC | CASSPSGQGGLDEQFF | . | TRBJ2-1 | . | TRBV5-1
TGTGCCAGCAGTTTAGGGGGACTAGCAATCACCGGGGAGCTGTTTTTT | CASSLGGLAITGELFF | few | TRBJ2-2 | TRBD2 | TRBV27
TGTGCCAGCAGCACCGGGACTAGCGGGCAACGGCAGTTCTTC | CASSTGTSGQRQFF | . | TRBJ2-1 | TRBD2 | TRBV27
TGTGCCAGCAGTTCTTGGACAGATAACACTGAAGCTTTCTTT | CASSSWTDNTEAFF | many | TRBJ1-1 | . | TRBV12-3/TRBV12-4
TGCAGCGCGAACAGGGGTTTGTCAGATACGCAGTATTTT | CSANRGLSDTQYF | few | TRBJ2-3 | TRBD1 | TRBV29-1
TGTGCCAGCAGTTATACAGGGGTGAACACTGAAGCTTTCTTT | CASSYTGVNTEAFF | few | TRBJ1-1 | TRBD1 | TRBV12-3/TRBV12-4
TGTGCCACCCTTCCCCGGGACGGCGATACGCAGTATTTT | CATLPRDGDTQYF | once | TRBJ2-3 | . | TRBV24-1
TGCGCCAGCAGCCAACCATTTCGGGGGGGCTCCTACAATGAGCAGTTCTTC | CASSQPFRGGSYNEQFF | few | TRBJ2-1 | TRBD2 | TRBV4-1